The subject of this entry is one TCR beta chain. As yet, its antigen is unknown. The table came from immunoSEQ multiplex PCR; TCRdb's copy has only in-frame clones and leaves some out. Found here are more than 400,000 clones, approximately 95% of them singletons; the top ten hold less than 0.06%. The data were taken from a study of shared clonotypes between healthy human individuals. Study-wide findings and caveats: Rarefaction gave evidence that sorted-subset sequencing remained incomplete despite large depth.

V dropped 3 bases and J dropped 3; count of bases not matched to a gene: 4. Germline V gene sequence: CDR1 SGHTA, CDR2 FQGNSA. The CDR3 sequence is 16 residues long. V gene TRBV7-2 combines with J gene TRBJ2-1, with TRBD2 matching 11 bases. The receptor's source is a woman aged 30 to 39 in good health. Sequencing input: naive CD4+ T cells sorted from blood. Documented subset: CD45RA+ positively selected. The CDR3 DNA reads as TGTGCCAGCAGCTTGGGCGGGACTAGCGGCTACAATGAGCAGTTCTTC. Encoded protein: CASSLGGTSGYNEQFF. Using reference TRBV7-2 and TRBJ2-1 for the parts outside the CDR3, the full variable domain is GAGVSQSPSNKVTEKGKDVELRCDPISGHTALYWYRQSLGQGLEFLIYFQGNSAPDKSGLPSDRFSAERTGGSVSTLTIQRTQQEDSAVYLCASSLGGTSGYNEQFFGPGTRLTVL.